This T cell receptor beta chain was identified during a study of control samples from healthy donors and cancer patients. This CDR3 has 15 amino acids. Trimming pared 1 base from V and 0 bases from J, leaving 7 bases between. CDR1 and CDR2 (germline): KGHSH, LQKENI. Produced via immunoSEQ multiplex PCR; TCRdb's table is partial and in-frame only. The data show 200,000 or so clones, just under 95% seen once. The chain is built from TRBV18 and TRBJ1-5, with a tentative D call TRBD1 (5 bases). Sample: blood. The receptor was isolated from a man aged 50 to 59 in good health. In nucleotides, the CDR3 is TGTGCCAGCTCACCACAGGGGAATAGCAATCAGCCCCAGCATTTT. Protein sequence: CASSPQGNSNQPQHF. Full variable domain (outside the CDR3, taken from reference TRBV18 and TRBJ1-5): NAGVMQNPRHLVRRRGQEARLRCSPMKGHSHVYWYRQLPEEGLKFMVYLQKENIIDESGMPKERFSAEFPKEGPSILRIQQVVRGDSAAYFCASSPQGNSNQPQHFGDGTRLSIL.